The present T cell receptor (beta chain) was sequenced within a study of T cell clonotyping in hematopoietic cell transplantation. As for the study in general: Recipient samples before transplant were obtained post-cytoreduction.

With regard to this clone: The antigen remains undetermined.

Overall study results and limits: At the given depth, recipient repertoires were over 97% de novo clonotypes. Pathologically expanded recipient clonotypes increased progressively from day 30 to day 180 as diversity fell.

The V gene end was trimmed by 0 bases and the J gene end by 5 bases; junction bases not matched to a gene: 4. The germline V gene encodes CDR1 LGHNA and CDR2 YSLEER. The CDR3 runs to 14 residues. Clones were read by immunoSEQ multiplex PCR, and TCRdb kept only the in-frame ones, dropping some. The repertoire has about 47,000 clones, approximately 80% of them found once; the top ten carry around 5.3%. The time point is: recipient sample about 28 days before transplant, after cytoreduction. This sample comprised peripheral blood mononuclear cells, obtained before stem cell transplant. The sequence came from a man aged 55 to 70 with myelodysplastic syndrome. Some clones in this sample may be carry-over from other donors' samples. The V and J genes are TRBV4-3 and TRBJ2-7; TRBD2 agrees at 7 bases. The CDR3: CASSQESGAHEQYF. The CDR3 DNA is TGCGCCAGCAGCCAAGAAAGCGGGGCGCACGAGCAGTACTTC.